This section outlines one T cell receptor (beta chain) sequence together with its context. This sample stems from a study of blood T cell repertoires in COVID-19. TCRdb's table, derived via immunoSEQ multiplex PCR, lists solely in-frame clones and lacks some. The repertoire has about 170,000 clones, more than 75% of them found once; the top ten carry around 2.1%. Sample: peripheral blood. This receptor was obtained from a man aged 50 or older who had recovered from COVID-19.

The CDR3 coding sequence is TGTGCCAGCAGTGGGACAGGGGACGCCTATGGCTACACCTTC. It codes for CASSGTGDAYGYTF. The chain joins TRBV28 to TRBJ1-2, with TRBD1 matching over 10 bases. The CDR3 runs 14 residues. The germline V gene has CDR1 MDHEN and CDR2 SYDVKM. J gave up 4 bases and V 5 bases, and 4 bases lay outside the gene matches.